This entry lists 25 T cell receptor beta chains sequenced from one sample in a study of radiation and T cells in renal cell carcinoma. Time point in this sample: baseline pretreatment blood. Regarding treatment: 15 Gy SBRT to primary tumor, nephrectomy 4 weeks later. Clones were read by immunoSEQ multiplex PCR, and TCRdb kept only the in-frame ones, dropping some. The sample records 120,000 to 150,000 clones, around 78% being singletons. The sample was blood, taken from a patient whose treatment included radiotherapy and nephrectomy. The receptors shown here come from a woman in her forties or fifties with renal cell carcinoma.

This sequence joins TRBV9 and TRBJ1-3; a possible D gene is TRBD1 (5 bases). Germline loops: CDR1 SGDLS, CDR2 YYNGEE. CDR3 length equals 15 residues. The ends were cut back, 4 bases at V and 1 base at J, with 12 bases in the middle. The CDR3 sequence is CASSTLGDSGNTIYF. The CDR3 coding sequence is TGTGCCAGCAGCACTCTAGGGGATTCTGGAAACACCATATATTTT.

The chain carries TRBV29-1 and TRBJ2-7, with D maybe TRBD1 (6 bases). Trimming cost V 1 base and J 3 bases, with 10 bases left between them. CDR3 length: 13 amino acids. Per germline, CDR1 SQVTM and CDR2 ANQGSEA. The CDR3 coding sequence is TGCAGCGTTGAAGGGACAGAAATCTACGAGCAGTACTTC. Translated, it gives CSVEGTEIYEQYF.

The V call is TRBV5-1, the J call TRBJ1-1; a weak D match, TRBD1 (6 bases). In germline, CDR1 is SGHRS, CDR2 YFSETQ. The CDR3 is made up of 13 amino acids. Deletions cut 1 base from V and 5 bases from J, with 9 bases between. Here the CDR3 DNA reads TGCGCCAGCAGCTTGACAGGGTATACTGAAGCTTTCTTT. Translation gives CASSLTGYTEAFF.

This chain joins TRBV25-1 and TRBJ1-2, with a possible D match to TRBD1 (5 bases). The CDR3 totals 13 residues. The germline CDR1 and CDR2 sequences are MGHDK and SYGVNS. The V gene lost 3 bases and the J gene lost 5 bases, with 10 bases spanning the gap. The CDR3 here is CASSEAGRYGYTF. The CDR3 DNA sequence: TGTGCCAGCAGTGAGGCAGGGAGGTATGGCTACACCTTC.

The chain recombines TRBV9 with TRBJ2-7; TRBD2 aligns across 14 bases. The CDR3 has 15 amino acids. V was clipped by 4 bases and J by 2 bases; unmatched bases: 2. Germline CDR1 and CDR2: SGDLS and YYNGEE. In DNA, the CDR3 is TGTGCCAGCAGCCAGGGACTAGCGGGAGCCTACGAGCAGTACTTC. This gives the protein CASSQGLAGAYEQYF.

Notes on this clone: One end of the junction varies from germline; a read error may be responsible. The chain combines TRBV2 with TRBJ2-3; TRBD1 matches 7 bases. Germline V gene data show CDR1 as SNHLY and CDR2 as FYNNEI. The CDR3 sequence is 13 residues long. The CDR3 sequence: CASNKGGTDTQYF. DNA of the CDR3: TGTGCCAGCAATAAAGGGGGCACGGATACGCAGTATTTT.

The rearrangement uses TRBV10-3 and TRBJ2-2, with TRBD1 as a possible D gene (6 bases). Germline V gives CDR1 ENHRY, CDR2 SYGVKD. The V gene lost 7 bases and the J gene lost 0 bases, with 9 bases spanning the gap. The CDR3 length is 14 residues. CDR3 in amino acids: CAITQGTNTGELFF. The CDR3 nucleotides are TGTGCCATCACACAGGGCACGAACACCGGGGAGCTGTTTTTT.

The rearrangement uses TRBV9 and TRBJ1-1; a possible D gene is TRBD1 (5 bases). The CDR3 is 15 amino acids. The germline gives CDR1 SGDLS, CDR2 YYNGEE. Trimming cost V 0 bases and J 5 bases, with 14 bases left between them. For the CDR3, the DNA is TGTGCCAGCAGCGTAGATGCGACTCCAGGGACTGAAGCTTTCTTT. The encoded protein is CASSVDATPGTEAFF.

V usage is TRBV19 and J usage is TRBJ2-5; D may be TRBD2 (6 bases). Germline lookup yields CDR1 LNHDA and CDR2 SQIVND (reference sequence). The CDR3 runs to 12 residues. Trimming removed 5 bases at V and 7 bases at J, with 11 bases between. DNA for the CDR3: TGTGCCAGTAGTCGGGAGCATTCGACCCAGTACTTC. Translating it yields CASSREHSTQYF.

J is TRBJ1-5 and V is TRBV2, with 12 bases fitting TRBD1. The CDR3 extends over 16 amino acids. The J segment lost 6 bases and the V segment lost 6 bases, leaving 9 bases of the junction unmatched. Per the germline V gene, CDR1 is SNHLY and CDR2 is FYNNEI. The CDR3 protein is CASRGGTGGEGQPQHF. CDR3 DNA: TGTGCCAGCAGGGGAGGGACAGGGGGCGAGGGTCAGCCCCAGCATTTT.

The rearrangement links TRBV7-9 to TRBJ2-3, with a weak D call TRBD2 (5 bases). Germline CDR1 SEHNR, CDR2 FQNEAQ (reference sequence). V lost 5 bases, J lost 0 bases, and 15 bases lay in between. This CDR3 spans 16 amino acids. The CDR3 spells CASSLSGSASTDTQYF. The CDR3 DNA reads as TGTGCCAGCAGCCTCAGCGGTTCCGCTAGCACAGATACGCAGTATTTT.

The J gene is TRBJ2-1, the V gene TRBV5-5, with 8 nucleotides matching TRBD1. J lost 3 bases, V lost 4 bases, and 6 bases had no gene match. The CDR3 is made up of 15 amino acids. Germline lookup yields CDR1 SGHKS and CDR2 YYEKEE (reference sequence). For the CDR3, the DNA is TGTGCCAGCAGCCCGACAGGGGCGCTCTACAATGAGCAGTTCTTC. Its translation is CASSPTGALYNEQFF.

CDR3 amino acids: CASSPIPSGEQYF. CDR3 sequence (DNA): TGTGCCAGCAGCCCGATCCCGTCCGGCGAGCAGTACTTC. This chain joins TRBV7-2 and TRBJ2-7, with D hard to call. The V end lost 5 bases, the J end lost 6 bases, and 14 bases lay between the germline ends. The length of the CDR3 is 13 residues. Germline assignment: CDR1 SGHTA and CDR2 FQGNSA.

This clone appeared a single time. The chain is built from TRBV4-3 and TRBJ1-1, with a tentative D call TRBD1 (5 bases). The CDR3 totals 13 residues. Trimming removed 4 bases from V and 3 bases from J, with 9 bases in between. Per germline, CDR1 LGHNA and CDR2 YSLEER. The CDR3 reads CASSPPGHTEAFF. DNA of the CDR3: TGCGCCAGCAGCCCACCGGGACACACTGAAGCTTTCTTT.

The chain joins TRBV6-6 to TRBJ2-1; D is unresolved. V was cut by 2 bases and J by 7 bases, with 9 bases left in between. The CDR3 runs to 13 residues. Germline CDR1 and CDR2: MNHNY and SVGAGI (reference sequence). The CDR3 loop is CASSYEVLNEQFF. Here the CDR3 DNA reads TGTGCCAGCAGTTACGAGGTATTAAATGAGCAGTTCTTC.

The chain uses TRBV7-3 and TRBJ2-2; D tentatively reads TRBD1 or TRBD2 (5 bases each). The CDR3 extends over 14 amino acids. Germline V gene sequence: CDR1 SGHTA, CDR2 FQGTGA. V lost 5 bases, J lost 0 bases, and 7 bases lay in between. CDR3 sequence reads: CASSRDANTGELFF. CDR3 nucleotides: TGTGCCAGCAGCAGGGACGCGAACACCGGGGAGCTGTTTTTT. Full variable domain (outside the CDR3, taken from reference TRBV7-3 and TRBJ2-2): GAGVSQTPSNKVTEKGKYVELRCDPISGHTALYWYRQSLGQGPEFLIYFQGTGAADDSGLPNDRFFAVRPEGSVSTLKIQRTERGDSAVYLCASSRDANTGELFFGEGSRLTVL.

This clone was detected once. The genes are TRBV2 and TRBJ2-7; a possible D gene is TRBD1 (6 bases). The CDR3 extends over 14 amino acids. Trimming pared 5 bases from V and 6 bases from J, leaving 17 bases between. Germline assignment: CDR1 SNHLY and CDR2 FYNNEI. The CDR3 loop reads CASSTRGSGSEQYF. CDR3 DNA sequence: TGTGCCAGCAGTACCAGGGGTTCGGGCTCCGAGCAGTACTTC.

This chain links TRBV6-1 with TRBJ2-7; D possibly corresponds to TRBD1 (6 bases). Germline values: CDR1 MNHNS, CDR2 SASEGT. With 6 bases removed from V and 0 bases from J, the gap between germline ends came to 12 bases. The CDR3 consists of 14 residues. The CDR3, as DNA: TGTGCCAGCAGCCCGGGACAAAGCTCCTACGAGCAGTACTTC. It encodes CASSPGQSSYEQYF.

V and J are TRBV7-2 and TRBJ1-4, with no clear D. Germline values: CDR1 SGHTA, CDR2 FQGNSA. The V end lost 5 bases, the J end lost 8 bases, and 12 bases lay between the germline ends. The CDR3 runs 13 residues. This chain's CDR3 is CASSLYEREKLFF. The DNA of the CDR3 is TGTGCCAGCAGCCTTTACGAAAGGGAAAAACTGTTTTTT.

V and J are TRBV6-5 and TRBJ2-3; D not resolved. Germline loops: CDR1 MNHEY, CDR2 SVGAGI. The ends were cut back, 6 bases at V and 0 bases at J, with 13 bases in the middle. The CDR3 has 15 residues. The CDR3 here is CASSTVSVSTDTQYF. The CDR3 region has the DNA TGTGCCAGCAGCACGGTGAGCGTAAGCACAGATACGCAGTATTTT.

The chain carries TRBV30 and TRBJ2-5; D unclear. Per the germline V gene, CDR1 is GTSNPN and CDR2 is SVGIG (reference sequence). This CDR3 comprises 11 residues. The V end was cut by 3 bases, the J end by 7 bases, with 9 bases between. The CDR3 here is CAWSRSGTQYF. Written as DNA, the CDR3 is TGTGCCTGGAGCCGATCGGGGACCCAGTACTTC.

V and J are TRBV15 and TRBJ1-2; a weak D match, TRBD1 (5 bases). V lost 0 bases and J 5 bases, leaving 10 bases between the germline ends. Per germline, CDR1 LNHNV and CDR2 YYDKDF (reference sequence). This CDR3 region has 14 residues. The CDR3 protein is CATSRDRVSYGYTF. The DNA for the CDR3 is TGTGCCACCAGCAGAGACAGGGTCTCATATGGCTACACCTTC.

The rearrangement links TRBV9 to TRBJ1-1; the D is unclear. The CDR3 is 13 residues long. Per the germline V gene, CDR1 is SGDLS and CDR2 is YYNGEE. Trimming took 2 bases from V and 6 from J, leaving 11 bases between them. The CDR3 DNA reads TGTGCCAGCAGCGTGGACCCGAAGGCTGAAGCTTTCTTT. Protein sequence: CASSVDPKAEAFF.

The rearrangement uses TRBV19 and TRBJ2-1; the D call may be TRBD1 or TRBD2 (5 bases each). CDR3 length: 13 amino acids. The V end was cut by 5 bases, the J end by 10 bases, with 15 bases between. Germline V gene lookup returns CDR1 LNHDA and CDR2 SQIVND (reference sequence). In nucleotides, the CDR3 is TGTGCCAGTAGTGCCGGGACGGTCGGGGAGCAGTTCTTC. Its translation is CASSAGTVGEQFF.

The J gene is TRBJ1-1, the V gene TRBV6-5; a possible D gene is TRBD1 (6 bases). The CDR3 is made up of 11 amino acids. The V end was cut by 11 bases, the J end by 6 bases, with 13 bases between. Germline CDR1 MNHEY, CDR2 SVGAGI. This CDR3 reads CAAQGGAEAFF. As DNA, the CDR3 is TGTGCCGCCCAAGGGGGGGCTGAAGCTTTCTTT.